The subject of this entry is one T cell receptor beta chain. This entry belongs to a study of blood T cell repertoires in COVID-19. In the study overall: Specimens from acute and convalescent COVID-19 originated in the United States, Italy and Spain. Sample material is recorded as cDNA or gDNA derived from T cells, B-cell-depleted T cells, or PBMCs.

V trimming: 8 bases; J trimming: 6 bases; junction bases outside the gene matches: 9. This CDR3 is 15 amino acids long. The germline V gene has CDR1 LNHDA and CDR2 SQIVND (reference sequence). Original processing methods: Nucleated cell counts were estimated from reference gene primer amplification. Profiling relied on immunoSEQ multiplex PCR, and the TCRdb table lists in-frame clones only, not all of them. V, J and clone size are taken as reported in that table, and D and trimming were inferred from the DNA itself. The table shows about 270,000 clones, with more than 75% occurring only once. The origin of this receptor is a woman older than 75 with COVID-19, enrolled during active disease. The sample comprised peripheral blood. The V and J genes are TRBV19 and TRBJ2-2; 10 nucleotides agree with TRBD1. The CDR3, as DNA: TGTGCCAGTTCGGACAGGGGGAGTTGGGCCGGGGAGCTGTTTTTT. Its translation is CASSDRGSWAGELFF.